This paragraph reports one T cell receptor beta chain. Its specificity is unknown. The data were obtained in a study of CD8+CD57+ T cells in acquired aplastic anemia. Overall study results and limits: Controls did not differ significantly from patients in CD8+ Simpson's diversity. Roughly 31 CD8+ CDR3 sequences occurred in both the patients and the controls.

The J segment lost 7 bases and the V segment lost 3 bases, leaving 10 bases of the junction unmatched. Germline V CDR1 and CDR2: LNHNV, YYDKDF (reference sequence). The CDR3 runs to 17 residues. TCR beta VDJ combinations and CDR3 sequences were profiled from genomic DNA. TCRdb re-analysed the reads in MiXCR, keeping a single row per CDR3 protein. Of approximately 190,000 distinct CDR3 sequences listed, roughly 64% are singletons. This receptor was taken from a human donor with severe aplastic anemia or a healthy control (not recorded which). This rearrangement joins TRBV15 to TRBJ2-1; 12 nucleotides agree with TRBD2. The sample was sorted CD4+, CD8+, or CD8+CD57+ T cells (not recorded which) from PBMCs. The CDR3 sequence: CATSRAPSGGAKNEQFF. In nucleotides, the CDR3 is TGTGCCACCAGCAGGGCCCCTAGCGGGGGGGCTAAGAATGAGCAGTTCTTC. Full variable domain (rest looked up from reference TRBV15 and TRBJ2-1): DAMVIQNPRYQVTQFGKPVTLSCSQTLNHNVMYWYQQKSSQAPKLLFHYYDKDFNNEADTPDNFQSRRPNTSFCFLDIRSPGLGDTAMYLCATSRAPSGGAKNEQFFGPGTRLTVL.